This T cell receptor (beta chain) was sequenced in a study of liver allograft versus peripheral blood T cells. Background on the study: Transplanted livers held T cell receptor repertoires, and these were compared with repertoires in recipients' peripheral blood.

This clonotype is categorized as medium-sized. Its specificity is not known. General study results and limits: Liver allograft repertoires of T cell receptors reportedly diverged from peripheral blood repertoires.

MiXCR was run by TCRdb on the reads, yielding one entry per CDR3 protein. This table has a few thousand distinct CDR3 sequences, about 16% appearing once. CDR3 size: 13 residues. V was clipped by 8 bases and J by 7 bases; unmatched bases: 10. In germline, CDR1 is MNHEY, CDR2 SMNVEV (reference sequence). V usage is TRBV27 and J usage is TRBJ1-2; 7 positions agree with TRBD1. This receptor was obtained from a human patient who had a liver transplant. Some T cells may originate from the graft donor. In DNA form, the CDR3 reads TGTGCCAGCCGCCAGGGGGGGGGTTCTGGCTACACCTTC. This codes for CASRQGGGSGYTF.